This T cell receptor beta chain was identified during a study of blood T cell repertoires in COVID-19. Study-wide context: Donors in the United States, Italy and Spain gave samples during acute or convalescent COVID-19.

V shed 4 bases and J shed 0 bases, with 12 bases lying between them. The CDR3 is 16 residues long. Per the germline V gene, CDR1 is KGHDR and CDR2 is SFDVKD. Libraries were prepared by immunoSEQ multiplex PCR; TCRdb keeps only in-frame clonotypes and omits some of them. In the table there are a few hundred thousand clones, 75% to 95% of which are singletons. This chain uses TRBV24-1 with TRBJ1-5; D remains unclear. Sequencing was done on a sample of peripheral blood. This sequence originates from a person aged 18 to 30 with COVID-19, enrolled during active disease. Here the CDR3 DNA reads TGTGCCACCAGTGACCGACGGGTGGATAGCAATCAGCCCCAGCATTTT. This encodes CATSDRRVDSNQPQHF.